The next 2 T cell receptor beta chains were all read from a single sample in a study of T cells expressing NK-cell markers. TCRdb reprocessed the 5' RACE reads and stores each CDR3 protein as one record, lacking DNA. The sample has 250,000 to 300,000 distinct CDR3 sequences, and its top ten clones hold approximately 0.41%. What was sequenced was blood T cells: a sorted CD56 or NKG2C T cell subset, CD4+ or CD8+ T cells, or bulk PBMC T cells (not recorded which). These receptors originate from a man between 18 and 35 years old in good health.

V gene TRBV20-1 combines with J gene TRBJ1-3; TCRdb proposes TRBD1, but this gene call is untestable without DNA. CDR1 is DFQATT, CDR2 SNEGSKA, per germline (reference sequence). There are 15 residues in the CDR3. The CDR3 sequence is CSASAGGISGNTIYF.

The J gene is TRBJ2-3, the V gene TRBV15; the TCRdb call, TRBD2, lacks DNA for checking. The CDR3 totals 15 residues. CDR1 is LNHNV and CDR2 is YYDKDF in the germline V gene (reference sequence). The CDR3 here is CATSRDKAGAGTQYF. Supplemented by reference TRBV15 and TRBJ2-3, the full variable domain reads DAMVIQNPRYQVTQFGKPVTLSCSQTLNHNVMYWYQQKSSQAPKLLFHYYDKDFNNEADTPDNFQSRRPNTSFCFLDIRSPGLGDTAMYLCATSRDKAGAGTQYFGPGTRLTVL.